Listed here are 25 T cell receptor beta chains from one sample, sequenced in a study of vaccination effects on CD4 cells after COVID-19. Isolating CD4+ T cells followed about 11 days of culture. The protocol was immunoSEQ multiplex PCR, while the TCRdb copy is restricted to in-frame clones and leaves out a portion. Of some 49,000 clones listed, about 74% are singletons. These receptors are not linked to any known antigen. The specimen was CD4+ T cells from PBMCs cultured without peptide, collected before COVID-19 vaccination. Receptors were obtained from a human donor who had a prior SARS-CoV-2 infection.

This clone was recorded only once. V is TRBV20-1 and J is TRBJ2-3; the match to TRBD2 covers 12 bases. The V gene's germline CDR1 is DFQATT and CDR2 SNEGSKA (reference sequence). CDR3 length equals 17 residues. The V gene end was trimmed by 3 bases and the J gene end by 1 base; junction bases not matched to a gene: 8. CDR3 coding DNA: TGCAGTGCTAGTGGGCTAGCGGGGGGGCCCGGCACAGATACGCAGTATTTT. Encoded protein: CSASGLAGGPGTDTQYF.

This rearrangement joins TRBV7-8 to TRBJ1-3; no firm D call. The CDR3 has 13 residues. V lost 3 bases and J lost 2, with 5 bases in between. Germline V gene lookup returns CDR1 SGHVS and CDR2 FQNEAQ. The CDR3 sequence: CASSFLPGNTIYF. The CDR3 DNA is TGTGCCAGCAGCTTCCTCCCTGGAAACACCATATATTTT.

This rearrangement joins TRBV7-3 to TRBJ2-5; TRBD2 matches at 12 bases. Trimming removed 3 bases from V and 1 base from J; junction bases left unmatched: 0. There are 15 residues in the CDR3. The germline V gene has CDR1 SGHTA and CDR2 FQGTGA. CDR3 region: CASSLGLAGQETQYF. CDR3 coding DNA: TGTGCCAGCAGCTTGGGACTAGCGGGCCAAGAGACCCAGTACTTC.

Written as DNA, the CDR3 is TGTGCCAGCAGCTTAGGAGTTGCGGAGAGGGAAAAACTGTTTTTT. Translated, it gives CASSLGVAEREKLFF. This rearrangement joins TRBV7-9 to TRBJ1-4, with unresolved D. CDR1 is SEHNR, CDR2 FQNEAQ, per germline (reference sequence). CDR3 size: 15 residues. Trimming removed 1 base at V and 8 bases at J, with 14 bases between.

The chain employs TRBV6-5 and TRBJ1-2, with 9 positions matching TRBD1. This CDR3 has 14 residues. From germline, CDR1 is MNHEY and CDR2 SVGAGI. Unmatched junction bases numbered 8, after V lost 4 bases and J lost 8 bases. The CDR3 region is CASSSTGDRVGYTF. The CDR3 bases are TGTGCCAGCAGTTCGACGGGGGACAGGGTCGGCTACACCTTC.

The J gene is TRBJ1-6, the V gene TRBV5-5; D gene uncertain. Germline CDR1 reads SGHKS; CDR2 reads YYEKEE (reference sequence). Trimming stripped 0 bases from V and 7 bases from J, with 14 bases between. The CDR3 covers 16 residues. As DNA, the CDR3 is TGTGCCAGCAGCTTGGCGCCAGGCGAACTCAATTCACCCCTCCACTTT. This gives the protein CASSLAPGELNSPLHF.

The chain links TRBV2 to TRBJ1-2, with 7 nucleotides matching TRBD1. V gave up 7 bases and J gave up 7 bases; unmatched junction bases: 9. The CDR3 consists of 13 residues. Looked up from germline, CDR1 is SNHLY and CDR2 is FYNNEI. As DNA, the CDR3 is TGTGCCAGCACACCACAGGGGATGATTGGCTACACCTTC. Protein sequence: CASTPQGMIGYTF. Complete variable domain (other parts from reference TRBV2 and TRBJ1-2): EPEVTQTPSHQVTQMGQEVILRCVPISNHLYFYWYRQILGQKVEFLVSFYNNEISEKSEIFDDQFSVERPDGSNFTLKIRSTKLEDSAMYFCASTPQGMIGYTFGSGTRLTVV.

In DNA form, the CDR3 reads TGTGCCAGCAGCCTTTCAGGGGGACTAGCGGGGGGCACAGATACGCAGTATTTT. This sequence encodes CASSLSGGLAGGTDTQYF. The rearrangement joins TRBV9 to TRBJ2-3; 14 positions match TRBD2. CDR1 is SGDLS, CDR2 YYNGEE, per germline. The CDR3 consists of 18 residues. V was clipped by 4 bases and J by 1 base; unmatched bases: 8. Variable domain in full (rest from reference TRBV9 and TRBJ2-3): DSGVTQTPKHLITATGQRVTLRCSPRSGDLSVYWYQQSLDQGLQFLIQYYNGEERAKGNILERFSAQQFPDLHSELNLSSLELGDSALYFCASSLSGGLAGGTDTQYFGPGTRLTVL.

The chain joins TRBV9 to TRBJ2-7, with a tentative D call TRBD2 (6 bases). The germline CDR1 and CDR2 sequences are SGDLS and YYNGEE. Deletions cut 4 bases from V and 7 bases from J, with 18 bases between. This CDR3 is built from 14 residues. CDR3: CASSLARGTAEQYF. CDR3 nucleotides: TGTGCCAGCAGCCTAGCTCGGGGGACTGCGGAGCAGTACTTC. The full variable domain, with the rest looked up from reference TRBV9 and TRBJ2-7, is DSGVTQTPKHLITATGQRVTLRCSPRSGDLSVYWYQQSLDQGLQFLIQYYNGEERAKGNILERFSAQQFPDLHSELNLSSLELGDSALYFCASSLARGTAEQYFGPGTRLTVT.

The chain carries TRBV7-2 and TRBJ2-4; the match to TRBD2 covers 8 bases. CDR3 size: 13 residues. CDR1 and CDR2 from the germline V gene are SGHTA and FQGNSA. V lost 2 bases to trimming and J lost 6 bases; unmatched junction nucleotides: 0. CDR3 region: CASSLRGGNIQYF. For the CDR3, the DNA is TGTGCCAGCAGCTTACGGGGGGGAAACATTCAGTACTTC.

This clone has just one count. The chain links TRBV5-4 to TRBJ2-5; D gene uncertain. Trimming stripped 3 bases from V and 1 base from J, with 10 bases between. The CDR3 consists of 14 residues. CDR1 SGHNT and CDR2 YYREEE come from the germline V gene (reference sequence). CDR3 DNA: TGTGCCAGCAGCTCCCAGCATGGCCAAGAGACCCAGTACTTC. Translating gives CASSSQHGQETQYF.

J is TRBJ2-1 and V is TRBV4-1, with 8 nucleotides matching TRBD2. The junction had 5 bases not matched to a gene; V was cut back by 4 bases and J by 3 bases. The CDR3 contains 15 residues. The germline gives CDR1 MGHRA, CDR2 YSYEKL. CDR3 coding DNA: TGCGCCAGCAGCCGCCATGCGGGAGGCTACAATGAGCAGTTCTTC. Its protein is CASSRHAGGYNEQFF.

This sequence joins TRBV28 and TRBJ2-7; 9 nucleotides line up with TRBD1. This CDR3 is built from 18 residues. Trimming removed 2 bases from V and 4 bases from J; junction bases left unmatched: 15. Germline V gene sequence: CDR1 MDHEN, CDR2 SYDVKM. CDR3 DNA sequence: TGTGCCAGCAGTTTACGTCGGGGTACAGGGGGCGTGGGGTACGAGCAGTACTTC. Its translation is CASSLRRGTGGVGYEQYF.

This chain uses TRBV19 with TRBJ1-4; 8 bases fit TRBD1. This CDR3 contains 15 residues. After removal of 9 bases from V and 8 bases from J, the junction contained 14 bases not matched to a gene. Germline assignment: CDR1 LNHDA and CDR2 SQIVND (reference sequence). CDR3 protein: CARKRSQGAQEKLFF. The CDR3 region has the DNA TGTGCCAGAAAAAGAAGCCAGGGGGCGCAAGAAAAACTGTTTTTT. The full variable domain, completed using reference TRBV19 and TRBJ1-4, is DGGITQSPKYLFRKEGQNVTLSCEQNLNHDAMYWYRQDPGQGLRLIYYSQIVNDFQKGDIAEGYSVSREKKESFPLTVTSAQKNPTAFYLCARKRSQGAQEKLFFGSGTQLSVL.

The chain has TRBV5-4 and TRBJ1-4; 10 bases match TRBD1. J gave up 5 bases and V 5 bases, and 9 bases lay outside the gene matches. CDR3 size: 16 residues. Germline values: CDR1 SGHNT, CDR2 YYREEE (reference sequence). The CDR3 loop is CASSSARTGGNEKLFF. For the CDR3, the DNA is TGTGCCAGCAGTTCGGCCCGGACAGGGGGGAATGAAAAACTGTTTTTT.

The rearrangement links TRBV5-1 to TRBJ2-5, with 7 nucleotides matching TRBD2. The CDR3 is made up of 15 amino acids. V lost 0 bases and J lost 1; bases outside the gene matches: 3. CDR1 and CDR2 (germline): SGHRS, YFSETQ. The CDR3 here is CASSLGASGQETQYF. CDR3 DNA sequence: TGCGCCAGCAGCTTGGGAGCTAGCGGCCAAGAGACCCAGTACTTC.

The V call is TRBV6-1, the J call TRBJ1-1; D ambiguous. V was clipped by 1 base and J by 0 bases, with 6 bases between them. CDR1 is MNHNS, CDR2 SASEGT, per germline. The CDR3 length is 14 residues. CDR3 coding DNA: TGTGCCAGCAGTGAAGGGGCAGTGAACACTGAAGCTTTCTTT. This codes for CASSEGAVNTEAFF.

The chain carries TRBV5-1 and TRBJ1-4; tentative D call: TRBD1 (6 bases). The V gene's germline CDR1 is SGHRS and CDR2 YFSETQ. V lost 3 bases and J lost 3, with 9 bases in between. The length of the CDR3 is 14 residues. Here the CDR3 DNA reads TGCGCCAGCAGCTATGGACAGCCTAATGAAAAACTGTTTTTT. It translates to CASSYGQPNEKLFF.

The chain uses TRBV7-9 and TRBJ1-2; D gene unclear. The CDR3 is made up of 16 amino acids. V lost 1 base, J lost 2 bases, and 14 bases lay in between. Germline V gives CDR1 SEHNR, CDR2 FQNEAQ (reference sequence). Written as DNA, the CDR3 is TGTGCCAGCAGCTTAGTCGGTGGGGAGACAAACTATGGCTACACCTTC. Translation: CASSLVGGETNYGYTF.

This clone was observed a single time. The chain links TRBV5-5 to TRBJ2-2; 8 nucleotides match TRBD2. The CDR3 loop spans 16 amino acids. CDR1 is SGHKS and CDR2 is YYEKEE in the germline V gene (reference sequence). V gave up 2 bases and J gave up 4 bases; unmatched junction bases: 7. The CDR3: CASSFFSGGATGELFF. CDR3 DNA sequence: TGTGCCAGCAGCTTCTTCTCCGGGGGGGCCACCGGGGAGCTGTTTTTT.

The chain couples TRBV3-1 (or the pseudogene TRBV3-2) to TRBJ2-2, with 9 bases matching TRBD2. The ends lost 1 base at V and 6 bases at J; junction bases unmatched: 0. Germline loops: CDR1 LGHDT, CDR2 YNNKEL (reference sequence). This CDR3 has 14 residues. CDR3 coding DNA: TGTGCCAGCAGCCAAGGCGGGGGGGCCGGGGAGCTGTTTTTT. Its protein product is CASSQGGGAGELFF.

The chain has TRBV18 and TRBJ2-7, with TRBD2 identical over 12 bases. The junction had 6 bases not matched to a gene; V was cut back by 4 bases and J by 2 bases. Germline loops: CDR1 KGHSH, CDR2 LQKENI. This CDR3 is 16 amino acids long. For the CDR3, the DNA is TGTGCCAGCTCACGGTTACTAGCGGGGGGCCCCTACGAGCAGTACTTC. It encodes CASSRLLAGGPYEQYF.

The rearrangement joins TRBV4-3 to TRBJ1-4; D unresolved. Germline CDR1 and CDR2: LGHNA and YSLEER. Trimming shortened V by 2 bases and J by 0 bases, and 7 bases separated the two germline ends. The CDR3 spans 15 residues. As DNA, the CDR3 is TGCGCCAGCAGCCAATCGGTAGCAACTAATGAAAAACTGTTTTTT. Translation gives CASSQSVATNEKLFF.

The chain couples TRBV27 to TRBJ2-2, with TRBD1 as a possible D gene (7 bases). The CDR3 length is 17 residues. The V gene's germline CDR1 is MNHEY and CDR2 SMNVEV (reference sequence). Trimming removed 6 bases from V and 2 bases from J, with 19 bases in between. The CDR3 coding sequence is TGTGCCAGCAGCCTACGGGGGACAGCTCGTAACACCGGGGAGCTGTTTTTT. Amino acid sequence: CASSLRGTARNTGELFF.

V and J are TRBV27 and TRBJ2-1; D might be TRBD2 (7 bases). The CDR3 is 14 amino acids. V lost 2 bases and J 4 bases, leaving 9 bases between the germline ends. Germline loops: CDR1 MNHEY, CDR2 SMNVEV (reference sequence). The CDR3 reads CASSLRGGYNEQFF. In nucleotides, the CDR3 is TGTGCCAGCAGTTTAAGGGGGGGGTACAATGAGCAGTTCTTC.